This T cell receptor (beta chain) was sequenced for a study of blood T cells in healthy people across ages. Study observations and caveats: It was the long-lived donors that had more naive CD4+ cells and higher diversity than aged donors. It was not possible, with unsorted PBMCs, to conclusively compare naive and antigen-experienced cells.

The CDR3 has 13 amino acids. From germline, CDR1 is SQVTM and CDR2 ANQGSEA. The V gene end was trimmed by 5 bases and the J gene end by 9 bases; junction bases not matched to a gene: 11. It was with a sample-barcoded 5' primer and a J-beta primer mix that a second PCR of roughly 6 to 11 cycles was run. Each single sample gave us at least 3 million CDR3-containing paired-end reads. TCRdb reprocessed the 5' RACE reads via MiXCR and lists one record per CDR3 protein. The sample shows 1.8 million or so distinct CDR3 sequences, about 39% of them seen only once. Concerning this clonotype: What it recognizes is unknown.

The chain links TRBV29-1 to TRBJ2-3; 7 bases align to TRBD1. The TCR originated in a human donor in good health. Sequenced: blood. CDR3 sequence reads: CSVTRQGEATQYF. DNA for the CDR3: TGCAGCGTTACACGACAGGGAGAAGCGACGCAGTATTTT.